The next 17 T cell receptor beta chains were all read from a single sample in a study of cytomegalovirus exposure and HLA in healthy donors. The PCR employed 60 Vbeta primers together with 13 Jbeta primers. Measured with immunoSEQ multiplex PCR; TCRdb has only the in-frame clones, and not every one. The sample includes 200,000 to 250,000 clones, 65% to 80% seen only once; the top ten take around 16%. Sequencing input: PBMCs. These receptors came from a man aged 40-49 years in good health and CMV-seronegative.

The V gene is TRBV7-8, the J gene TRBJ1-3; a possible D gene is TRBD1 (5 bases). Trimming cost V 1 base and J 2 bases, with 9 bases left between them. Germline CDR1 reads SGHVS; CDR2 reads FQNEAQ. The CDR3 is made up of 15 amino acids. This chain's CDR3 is CASSLVEGAGNTIYF. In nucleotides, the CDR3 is TGTGCCAGCAGCTTAGTAGAAGGGGCTGGAAACACCATATATTTT.

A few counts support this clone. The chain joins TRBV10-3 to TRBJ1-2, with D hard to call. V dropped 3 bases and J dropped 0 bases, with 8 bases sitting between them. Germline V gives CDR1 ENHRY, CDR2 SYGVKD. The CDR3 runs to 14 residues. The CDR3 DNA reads TGTGCCATCAGTGACCCTCCTACTAACTATGGCTACACCTTC. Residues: CAISDPPTNYGYTF.

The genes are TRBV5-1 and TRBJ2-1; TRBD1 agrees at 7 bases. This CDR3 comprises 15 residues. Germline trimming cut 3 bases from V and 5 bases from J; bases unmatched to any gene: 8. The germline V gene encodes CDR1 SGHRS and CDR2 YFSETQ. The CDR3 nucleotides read TGCGCCAGCAGCTCGGCTCCGGGACAGCACAATGAGCAGTTCTTC. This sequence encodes CASSSAPGQHNEQFF.

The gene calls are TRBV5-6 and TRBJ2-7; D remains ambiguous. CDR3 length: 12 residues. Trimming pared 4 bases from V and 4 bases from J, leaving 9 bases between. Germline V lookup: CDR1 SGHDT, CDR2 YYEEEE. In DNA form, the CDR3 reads TGTGCCAGCAGCGTTCAAGCTTACGAGCAGTACTTC. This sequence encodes CASSVQAYEQYF. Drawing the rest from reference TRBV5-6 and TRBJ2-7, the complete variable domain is DAGVTQSPTHLIKTRGQQVTLRCSPKSGHDTVSWYQQALGQGPQFIFQYYEEEERQRGNFPDRFSGHQFPNYSSELNVNALLLGDSALYLCASSVQAYEQYFGPGTRLTVT.

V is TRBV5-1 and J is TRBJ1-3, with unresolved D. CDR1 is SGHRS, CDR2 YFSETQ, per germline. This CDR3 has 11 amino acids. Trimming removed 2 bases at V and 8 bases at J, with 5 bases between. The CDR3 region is CASSFRDTIYF. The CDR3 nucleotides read TGCGCCAGCAGCTTCCGGGACACCATATATTTT.

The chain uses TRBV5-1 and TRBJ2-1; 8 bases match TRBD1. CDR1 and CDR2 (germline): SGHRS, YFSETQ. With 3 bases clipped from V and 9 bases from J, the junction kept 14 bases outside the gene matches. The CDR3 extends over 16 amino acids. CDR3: CASSWAPQGAQVEQFF. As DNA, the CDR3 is TGCGCCAGCAGCTGGGCCCCCCAGGGGGCGCAGGTTGAGCAGTTCTTC.

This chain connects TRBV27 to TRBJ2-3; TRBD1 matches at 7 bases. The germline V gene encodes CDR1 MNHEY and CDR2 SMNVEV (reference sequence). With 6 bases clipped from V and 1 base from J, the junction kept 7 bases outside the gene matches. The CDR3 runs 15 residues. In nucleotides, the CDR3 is TGTGCCAGCAGACAAGGGGGCGCGGGCACAGATACGCAGTATTTT. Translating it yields CASRQGGAGTDTQYF.

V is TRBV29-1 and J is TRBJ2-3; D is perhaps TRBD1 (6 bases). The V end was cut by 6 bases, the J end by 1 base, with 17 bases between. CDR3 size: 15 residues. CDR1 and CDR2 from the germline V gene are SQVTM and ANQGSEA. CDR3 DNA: TGCAGCGTCGCCAATTTAAAGGGGGGCACAGATACGCAGTATTTT. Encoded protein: CSVANLKGGTDTQYF.

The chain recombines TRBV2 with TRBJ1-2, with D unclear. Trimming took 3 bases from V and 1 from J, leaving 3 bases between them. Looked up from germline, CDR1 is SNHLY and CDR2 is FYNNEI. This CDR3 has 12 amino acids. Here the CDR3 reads CASSDLNYGYTF. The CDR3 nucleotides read TGTGCCAGCAGTGACCTTAACTATGGCTACACCTTC.

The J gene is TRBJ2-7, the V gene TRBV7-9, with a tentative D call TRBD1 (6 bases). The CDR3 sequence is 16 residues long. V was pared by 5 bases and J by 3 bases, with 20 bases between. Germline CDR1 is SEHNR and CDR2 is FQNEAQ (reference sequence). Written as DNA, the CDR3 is TGTGCCAGCAGCCCACTACAGGGATTCTATCTCTACGAGCAGTACTTC. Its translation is CASSPLQGFYLYEQYF.

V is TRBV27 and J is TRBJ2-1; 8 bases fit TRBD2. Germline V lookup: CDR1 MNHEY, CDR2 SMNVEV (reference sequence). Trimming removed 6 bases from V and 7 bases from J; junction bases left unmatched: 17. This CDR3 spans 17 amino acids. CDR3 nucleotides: TGTGCCAGCAGCCGTACTAGCGGCTCACCTATTAGGAATGAGCAGTTCTTC. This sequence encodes CASSRTSGSPIRNEQFF.

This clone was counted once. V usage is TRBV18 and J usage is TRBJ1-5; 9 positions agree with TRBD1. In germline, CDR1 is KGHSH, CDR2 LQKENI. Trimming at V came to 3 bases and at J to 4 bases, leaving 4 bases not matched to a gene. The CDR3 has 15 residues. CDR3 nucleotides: TGTGCCAGCTCACCGGGACAGGGTTCGAATCAGCCCCAGCATTTT. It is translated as CASSPGQGSNQPQHF.

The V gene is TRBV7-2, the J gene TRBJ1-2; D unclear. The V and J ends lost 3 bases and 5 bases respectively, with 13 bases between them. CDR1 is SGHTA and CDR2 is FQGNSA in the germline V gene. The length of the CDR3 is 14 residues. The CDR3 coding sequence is TGTGCCAGCAGCTTGTCTGCGGGCGAGTATGGCTACACCTTC. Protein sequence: CASSLSAGEYGYTF.

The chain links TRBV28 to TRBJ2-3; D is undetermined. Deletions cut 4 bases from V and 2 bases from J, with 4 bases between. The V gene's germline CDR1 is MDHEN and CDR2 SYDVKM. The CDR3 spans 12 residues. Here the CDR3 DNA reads TGTGCCAGCAGTTCCTACACAGATACGCAGTATTTT. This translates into CASSSYTDTQYF.

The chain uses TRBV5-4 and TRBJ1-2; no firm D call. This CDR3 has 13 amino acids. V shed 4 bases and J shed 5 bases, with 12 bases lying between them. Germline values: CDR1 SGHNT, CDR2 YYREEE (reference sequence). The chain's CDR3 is CASSPPGRYGYTF. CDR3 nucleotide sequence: TGTGCCAGCAGCCCTCCGGGGAGGTATGGCTACACCTTC. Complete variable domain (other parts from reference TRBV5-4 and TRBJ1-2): ETGVTQSPTHLIKTRGQQVTLRCSSQSGHNTVSWYQQALGQGPQFIFQYYREEENGRGNFPPRFSGLQFPNYSSELNVNALELDDSALYLCASSPPGRYGYTFGSGTRLTVV.

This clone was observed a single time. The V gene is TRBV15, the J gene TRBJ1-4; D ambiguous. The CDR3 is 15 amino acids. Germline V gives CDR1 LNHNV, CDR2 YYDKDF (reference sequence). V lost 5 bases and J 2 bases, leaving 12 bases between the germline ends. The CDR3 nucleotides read TGTGCCACCAGCCCGGCACTAGGGACTAATGAAAAACTGTTTTTT. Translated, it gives CATSPALGTNEKLFF.

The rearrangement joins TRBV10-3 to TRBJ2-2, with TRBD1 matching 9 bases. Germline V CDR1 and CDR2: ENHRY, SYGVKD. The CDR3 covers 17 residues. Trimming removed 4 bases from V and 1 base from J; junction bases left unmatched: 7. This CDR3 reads CAISVIPGQGNTGELFF. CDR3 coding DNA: TGTGCCATCAGTGTGATCCCGGGACAGGGGAACACCGGGGAGCTGTTTTTT.